This TCR beta chain was identified in a study of shared clonotypes between healthy human individuals. Background on the study: Donors had three CD4 naive, three CD4 memory, two CD8 naive and one CD8 memory plate apiece.

With respect to this clone: Its antigen is undetermined.

Points from the study as a whole: Investigators collected only blood, and repertoires in tissues likely differ.

Everyone who donated was a Caucasian adult who lived in Nashville, Tennessee. Into CD45RA+ naive and CD45RA-negative memory subsets, the CD4+ cells were split. Per germline, CDR1 MNHNS and CDR2 SASEGT. Trimming cost V 2 bases and J 0 bases, with 14 bases left between them. This CDR3 has 17 residues. Profiling relied on immunoSEQ multiplex PCR, and the TCRdb table lists in-frame clones only, not all of them. The table shows more than 2,000,000 clones, with 93% occurring only once. Sequencing used naive CD4+ T cells from PBMCs. The sample's subset: CD45RA+ positively selected. This sequence joins TRBV6-1 and TRBJ1-3; D is unresolved. The TCR was taken from a man aged 18 to 35 in good health. Some clones in this sample may be carry-over from other donors' samples. CDR3 in amino acids: CASSERSTTNSGNTIYF. CDR3 sequence (DNA): TGTGCCAGCAGTGAAAGGAGCACGACGAACTCTGGAAACACCATATATTTT.